The T cell receptor (beta chain) described here comes from a study of neoadjuvant anti-PD-1 for oral cavity cancer. Study-level background: Before surgery, most patients got three to four biweekly 3 mg/kg nivolumab doses. Points from the study as a whole: Each response group had just a few patients in TCR analyses.

Details on this clone: What it binds is not known.

The J segment lost 5 bases and the V segment lost 4 bases, leaving 15 bases of the junction unmatched. The CDR3 loop spans 18 amino acids. Germline V gene sequence: CDR1 SGHNT, CDR2 YYREEE (reference sequence). Method: immunoSEQ multiplex PCR; TCRdb's copy keeps in-frame clones and lacks some. In the table there are some 13,000 clones, roughly 60% of which are singletons. The receptor's source is a person aged 35-79 years with oral cavity squamous cell carcinoma. The donor label of this sample is uncertain. The chain links TRBV5-4 to TRBJ1-2; 12 bases are a match to TRBD1. The source was tumor tissue, collected before nivolumab (anti-PD-1) treatment. For the CDR3, the DNA is TGTGCCAGCAGCCCAGCCCCGGGACAGGGGGCAGGGTGGTATGGCTACACCTTC. Protein: CASSPAPGQGAGWYGYTF.